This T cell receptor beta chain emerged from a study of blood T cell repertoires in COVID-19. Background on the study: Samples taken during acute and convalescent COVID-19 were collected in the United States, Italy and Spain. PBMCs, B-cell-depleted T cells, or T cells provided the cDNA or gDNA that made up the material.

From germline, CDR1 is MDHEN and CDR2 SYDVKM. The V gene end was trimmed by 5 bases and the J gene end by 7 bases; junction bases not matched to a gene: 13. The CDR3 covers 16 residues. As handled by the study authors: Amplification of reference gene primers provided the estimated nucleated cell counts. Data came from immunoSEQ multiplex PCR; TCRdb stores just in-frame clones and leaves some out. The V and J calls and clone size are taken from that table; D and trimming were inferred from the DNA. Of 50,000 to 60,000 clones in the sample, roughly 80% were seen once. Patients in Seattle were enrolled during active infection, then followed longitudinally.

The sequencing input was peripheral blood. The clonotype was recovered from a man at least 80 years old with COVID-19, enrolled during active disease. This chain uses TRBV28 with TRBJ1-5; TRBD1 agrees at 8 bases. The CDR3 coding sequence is TGTGCCAGCAGTCCCTTGGGACAGGCTGGTGGGCAGCCCCAGCATTTT. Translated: CASSPLGQAGGQPQHF. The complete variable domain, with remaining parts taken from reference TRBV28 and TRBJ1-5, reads DVKVTQSSRYLVKRTGEKVFLECVQDMDHENMFWYRQDPGLGLRLIYFSYDVKMKEKGDIPEGYSVSREKKERFSLILESASTNQTSMYLCASSPLGQAGGQPQHFGDGTRLSIL.